Only a few counts were recorded for the clone carrying this TCR beta chain. TCRdb keeps only in-frame clones here, not all; method: immunoSEQ multiplex PCR. The sample yields about 59,000 clones, 78% seen once. This specimen comes from a study of blood T cell repertoires in COVID-19. CDR3 size: 15 residues. The germline V and J ends were trimmed by 1 base and 7 bases, with 11 bases remaining between them. The V gene's germline CDR1 is SEHNR and CDR2 FQNEAQ (reference sequence). This receptor was identified in an older man with acute or convalescent COVID-19. V gene TRBV7-9 combines with J gene TRBJ1-6; D unclear. The specimen sequenced was peripheral blood. The CDR3 DNA is TGTGCCAGCAGCTTAGAGGCAGGTGGAAATTCACCCCTCCACTTT. It yields the protein CASSLEAGGNSPLHF.